What follows are 32 T cell receptor beta chains derived from one specimen sequenced in a study of blood T cell repertoires in COVID-19. The method was immunoSEQ multiplex PCR; TCRdb's version includes in-frame clones alone and lacks a portion of them. Here the sample spans 110,000 or so clones, around 81% being singletons. Sequencing input: peripheral blood. The source is an older man with acute or convalescent COVID-19.

The gene calls are TRBV18 and TRBJ1-4; 7 nucleotides agree with TRBD1. With V trimmed by 2 bases and J by 0 bases, 6 bases remained unmatched. Germline values: CDR1 KGHSH, CDR2 LQKENI. The CDR3 runs to 17 residues. As DNA, the CDR3 is TGTGCCAGCTCACCAATAGCCGGGACAGCAACTAATGAAAAACTGTTTTTT. It is translated as CASSPIAGTATNEKLFF.

The chain recombines TRBV4-1 with TRBJ1-1; TRBD1 agrees at 8 bases. Germline V CDR1 and CDR2: MGHRA, YSYEKL. This CDR3 has 15 residues. V lost 4 bases to trimming and J lost 0 bases; unmatched junction nucleotides: 4. CDR3 loop: CASSRLQGVNTEAFF. The CDR3 region has the DNA TGCGCCAGCAGCCGGCTACAGGGGGTGAACACTGAAGCTTTCTTT.

The chain couples TRBV28 to TRBJ2-3; 7 positions match TRBD2. The CDR3 is 15 residues long. Germline CDR1 MDHEN, CDR2 SYDVKM. Trimming removed 7 bases from V and 0 bases from J; junction bases left unmatched: 7. The CDR3, as DNA: TGTGCCAGCATGCGGGCCGGGGGGAGCACAGATACGCAGTATTTT. It translates to CASMRAGGSTDTQYF.

Remarks on this clone: The sample holds other DNA sequences that translate to the same CDR3. This chain uses TRBV18 with TRBJ2-2, with D maybe TRBD1 (5 bases). This CDR3 has 14 amino acids. Germline CDR1 KGHSH, CDR2 LQKENI. Trimming took off 6 bases at V and 2 bases at J, with 10 bases between the two ends. In DNA, the CDR3 is TGTGCCAGCTCTCCCGACAGAAACACCGGGGAGCTGTTTTTT. This translates into CASSPDRNTGELFF.

This clone appeared a single time. This chain joins TRBV19 and TRBJ1-5; 7 nucleotides align to TRBD1. The germline CDR1 and CDR2 sequences are LNHDA and SQIVND (reference sequence). This CDR3 comprises 13 residues. V was pared by 7 bases and J by 6 bases, with 6 bases of the junction left unmatched. CDR3 coding DNA: TGTGCCAGTACGGACAGGTTGTCTCAGCCCCAGCATTTT. Amino acids: CASTDRLSQPQHF. Full variable domain (rest looked up from reference TRBV19 and TRBJ1-5): DGGITQSPKYLFRKEGQNVTLSCEQNLNHDAMYWYRQDPGQGLRLIYYSQIVNDFQKGDIAEGYSVSREKKESFPLTVTSAQKNPTAFYLCASTDRLSQPQHFGDGTRLSIL.

The chain combines TRBV12-3 or TRBV12-4 with TRBJ2-1; D possibly corresponds to TRBD2 (5 bases). The germline V and J ends were trimmed by 2 bases and 9 bases, with 11 bases remaining between them. The CDR3 length is 13 residues. The CDR3 DNA follows: TGTGCCAGCAGTTTAACTAGTTCGGGTGAGCAGTTCTTC. This codes for CASSLTSSGEQFF.

The V call is TRBV5-1, the J call TRBJ2-7, with 9 bases aligning to TRBD1. V shed 7 bases, J shed 4 bases, and the junction held 6 bases outside the gene matches. Germline-derived CDR1 and CDR2 are SGHRS and YFSETQ. The CDR3 covers 13 residues. CDR3 coding DNA: TGCGCCAGCCATACGACAGGGGGATACGAGCAGTACTTC. Its protein is CASHTTGGYEQYF.

In this sample, this clone turned up once. The V call is TRBV19, the J call TRBJ1-1, with 8 bases matching TRBD1. This CDR3 has 15 residues. The germline CDR1 and CDR2 sequences are LNHDA and SQIVND (reference sequence). J was trimmed by 4 bases and V by 7 bases; bases with no gene match: 11. This CDR3 is CASNDRGWVSTEAFF. The DNA for the CDR3 is TGTGCCAGTAACGACAGGGGATGGGTTAGCACTGAAGCTTTCTTT. The variable domain in full, with the rest retrieved from reference TRBV19 and TRBJ1-1, is DGGITQSPKYLFRKEGQNVTLSCEQNLNHDAMYWYRQDPGQGLRLIYYSQIVNDFQKGDIAEGYSVSREKKESFPLTVTSAQKNPTAFYLCASNDRGWVSTEAFFGQGTRLTVV.

V gene TRBV28 combines with J gene TRBJ2-1, with TRBD1 identical over 8 bases. Looked up from germline, CDR1 is MDHEN and CDR2 is SYDVKM. J was trimmed by 7 bases and V by 7 bases; bases with no gene match: 9. This CDR3 is built from 14 residues. The CDR3 reads CASTDRTGRNEQFF. For the CDR3, the DNA is TGTGCCAGCACCGACCGGACAGGGAGAAATGAGCAGTTCTTC.

The sample holds one count of this clone. The chain combines TRBV2 with TRBJ1-4; 11 bases fit TRBD1. CDR1 is SNHLY and CDR2 is FYNNEI in the germline V gene. The CDR3 length is 14 residues. Trimming removed 4 bases from V and 8 bases from J; junction bases left unmatched: 3. CDR3 bases: TGTGCCAGCAGTGGGGGACAGGGGGGAGAAAAACTGTTTTTT. Translated, it gives CASSGGQGGEKLFF.

This clone was detected a few times. The chain joins TRBV27 to TRBJ1-5; 8 bases are shared with TRBD1. J was trimmed by 2 bases and V by 5 bases; bases with no gene match: 8. Germline CDR1 is MNHEY and CDR2 is SMNVEV (reference sequence). The CDR3 has 16 amino acids. In DNA form, the CDR3 reads TGTGCCAGCAGTCTACTGGGACAGGCGGGCAATCAGCCCCAGCATTTT. Its translation: CASSLLGQAGNQPQHF.

The J gene is TRBJ1-2, the V gene TRBV6-5, with D perhaps matching TRBD1 (5 bases). Between the trimmed V and J ends, which lost 11 bases and 6 bases, there was a span of 16 bases. Germline V gene data show CDR1 as MNHEY and CDR2 as SVGAGI. The CDR3 length is 12 residues. CDR3 in DNA: TGTGCCGGGGGGTCGGAGGGCCATGGCTACACCTTC. Its protein product is CAGGSEGHGYTF.

The chain couples TRBV2 to TRBJ2-7; 9 bases align to TRBD2. The CDR3 is 16 residues long. The J segment lost 5 bases and the V segment lost 3 bases, leaving 11 bases of the junction unmatched. Germline V CDR1 and CDR2: SNHLY, FYNNEI. CDR3 sequence (DNA): TGTGCCAGCAGTGAGCCCGGGGTAGCGGGAGTTGACGAGCAGTACTTC. Amino acids: CASSEPGVAGVDEQYF.

This chain uses TRBV5-1 with TRBJ2-5, with a weak D call TRBD2 (5 bases). The CDR3 sequence is 14 residues long. Germline assignment: CDR1 SGHRS and CDR2 YFSETQ. The V and J ends lost 1 base and 7 bases respectively, with 14 bases between them. The CDR3 nucleotides read TGCGCCAGCAGCTTGAGCCACACGAGGGCGACCCAGTACTTC. Its translation: CASSLSHTRATQYF.

V gene TRBV6-6 combines with J gene TRBJ1-1, with no clear D. Germline loops: CDR1 MNHNY, CDR2 SVGAGI (reference sequence). CDR3 length equals 16 residues. Trimming took off 2 bases at V and 0 bases at J, with 13 bases between the two ends. The DNA for the CDR3 is TGTGCCAGCAGTTACCCCCATGGCAGAATGAACACTGAAGCTTTCTTT. Its protein is CASSYPHGRMNTEAFF.

The chain links TRBV5-1 to TRBJ2-3; TRBD2 matches at 9 bases. This CDR3 has 15 residues. V trimming: 2 bases; J trimming: 0 bases; junction bases outside the gene matches: 1. CDR1 and CDR2 (germline): SGHRS, YFSETQ. The CDR3 here is CASSFLAGSTDTQYF. DNA for the CDR3: TGCGCCAGCAGCTTCCTAGCGGGGAGCACAGATACGCAGTATTTT.

The chain couples TRBV2 to TRBJ1-6, with TRBD1 matching 9 bases. V lost 6 bases, J lost 7 bases, and 4 bases stayed unmatched. This CDR3 region has 14 residues. Germline V gives CDR1 SNHLY, CDR2 FYNNEI. CDR3 protein: CASRRDRDNSPLHF. The CDR3 region has the DNA TGTGCCAGCAGGCGGGACAGGGACAATTCACCCCTCCACTTT.

This clone appeared a few times. This chain connects TRBV19 to TRBJ1-5, with D perhaps matching TRBD1 (5 bases). CDR1 is LNHDA, CDR2 SQIVND, per germline (reference sequence). The CDR3 loop spans 14 amino acids. Trimming cost V 7 bases and J 9 bases, with 19 bases left between them. The CDR3 region has the DNA TGTGCCAGTACTACTGGACGGGGCGGGGGGCCCCAGCATTTT. Amino acids: CASTTGRGGGPQHF.

The V call is TRBV29-1, the J call TRBJ2-3; 7 nucleotides match TRBD1. Germline V lookup: CDR1 SQVTM, CDR2 ANQGSEA. The trim removed 4 bases at V and 2 bases at J, leaving 6 bases unmatched. The CDR3 extends over 14 amino acids. CDR3: CSVGKGATTDTQYF. The CDR3, as DNA: TGCAGCGTTGGGAAGGGGGCGACCACAGATACGCAGTATTTT.

This clone appeared a single time. V gene TRBV10-1 combines with J gene TRBJ2-3, with 9 bases aligning to TRBD2. CDR1 and CDR2 from the germline V gene are WNHNN and SYGVQD (reference sequence). Unmatched junction bases numbered 14, after V lost 10 bases and J lost 3 bases. This CDR3 comprises 16 residues. The CDR3 nucleotides read TGCGCCACCCAGAAGAGCGGGAGGCCGGGGACAGATACGCAGTATTTT. Protein product: CATQKSGRPGTDTQYF.

The chain employs TRBV19 and TRBJ2-7; D perhaps matches TRBD2 (5 bases). Trimming left V 5 bases short and J 4 bases short, with 18 bases between. Germline-derived CDR1 and CDR2 are LNHDA and SQIVND (reference sequence). The CDR3 has 15 residues. CDR3 bases: TGTGCCAGTAGTTCTCGGGTGGTAGCGCAGTACGAGCAGTACTTC. Translation: CASSSRVVAQYEQYF.

In nucleotides, the CDR3 is TGTGCCTGGAGAACGGGACAGGGATTGAACACCGGGGAGCTGTTTTTT. Amino acids: CAWRTGQGLNTGELFF. The chain joins TRBV30 to TRBJ2-2; 9 nucleotides agree with TRBD1. Germline V lookup: CDR1 GTSNPN, CDR2 SVGIG (reference sequence). With V trimmed by 3 bases and J by 1 base, 6 bases remained unmatched. The length of the CDR3 is 16 residues.

This chain connects TRBV10-2 to TRBJ2-7; D is ambiguous. The CDR3 spans 14 residues. Trimming cost V 3 bases and J 3 bases, with 12 bases left between them. Germline-derived CDR1 and CDR2 are WSHSY and SAAADI. As DNA, the CDR3 is TGCGCCAGCAGTGACTGGAGCAAGAACTACGAGCAGTACTTC. The encoded protein is CASSDWSKNYEQYF.

Only a few counts were recorded for this clone. The rearrangement uses TRBV4-1 and TRBJ1-1; TRBD1 might be the D (5 bases). The V gene's germline CDR1 is MGHRA and CDR2 YSYEKL. CDR3 length: 14 amino acids. V was trimmed by 3 bases and J by 2 bases, leaving 10 bases between them. The CDR3 nucleotides are TGCGCCAGCAGCCATCCAGGGAATAACACTGAAGCTTTCTTT. It encodes CASSHPGNNTEAFF.

The V call is TRBV5-5, the J call TRBJ1-1; D may be TRBD1 (5 bases). The CDR3 contains 15 residues. Trimming removed 4 bases at V and 0 bases at J, with 13 bases between. Germline CDR1 is SGHKS and CDR2 is YYEKEE (reference sequence). The CDR3 is CASSGGGIMNTEAFF. In DNA form, the CDR3 reads TGTGCCAGCAGCGGGGGAGGGATCATGAACACTGAAGCTTTCTTT.

The chain carries TRBV27 and TRBJ1-2, with TRBD1 identical over 7 bases. V lost 4 bases, J lost 8 bases, and 16 bases stayed unmatched. Germline loops: CDR1 MNHEY, CDR2 SMNVEV (reference sequence). CDR3 length: 16 residues. CDR3 sequence: CASSSQLATGVNGYTF. The CDR3 bases are TGTGCCAGCAGTTCACAATTAGCCACAGGGGTAAACGGCTACACCTTC.

The V gene is TRBV6-2 or TRBV6-3, the J gene TRBJ1-1; D is ambiguous. Germline lookup yields CDR1 MNHEY and CDR2 SVGEGT. This CDR3 spans 12 amino acids. V lost 1 base, J lost 12 bases, and 12 bases lay in between. DNA of the CDR3: TGTGCCAGCAGTTACTGGAGCGGGGTAACTTTCTTT. This translates into CASSYWSGVTFF.

J is TRBJ1-2 and V is TRBV6-5; D is perhaps TRBD1 (5 bases). V was clipped by 4 bases and J by 2 bases, with 8 bases between them. The germline V gene has CDR1 MNHEY and CDR2 SVGAGI. This CDR3 contains 13 residues. The CDR3 DNA sequence: TGTGCCAGCAGTTCTCAGGGCAACTATGGCTACACCTTC. Translated: CASSSQGNYGYTF.

The V gene is TRBV18, the J gene TRBJ2-7; 7 positions agree with TRBD1. This CDR3 spans 13 amino acids. The germline V gene has CDR1 KGHSH and CDR2 LQKENI. Trimming removed 6 bases from V and 0 bases from J; junction bases left unmatched: 2. CDR3 loop: CASSWTGSYEQYF. The CDR3 DNA sequence: TGTGCCAGCTCTTGGACAGGCTCCTACGAGCAGTACTTC. Variable domain in full (rest from reference TRBV18 and TRBJ2-7): NAGVMQNPRHLVRRRGQEARLRCSPMKGHSHVYWYRQLPEEGLKFMVYLQKENIIDESGMPKERFSAEFPKEGPSILRIQQVVRGDSAAYFCASSWTGSYEQYFGPGTRLTVT.

In this sample, this clone turned up a few times. The gene calls are TRBV7-8 and TRBJ1-1; TRBD1 might be the D (6 bases). Trimming took 6 bases from V and 0 from J, leaving 14 bases between them. Germline V gives CDR1 SGHVS, CDR2 FQNEAQ. This CDR3 has 15 residues. The CDR3 here is CASRSQGSVNTEAFF. The CDR3 nucleotides are TGTGCCAGCAGGTCTCAGGGGAGCGTGAACACTGAAGCTTTCTTT.

Here the CDR3 reads CASSYQKGANQPQHF. In DNA form, the CDR3 reads TGTGCCAGCAGTTACCAAAAAGGGGCAAATCAGCCCCAGCATTTT. V gene TRBV6-5 combines with J gene TRBJ1-5, with D perhaps TRBD1 (5 bases). CDR3 length: 15 amino acids. Germline CDR1 reads MNHEY; CDR2 reads SVGAGI. The V end lost 2 bases, the J end lost 4 bases, and 12 bases lay between the germline ends.

The chain couples TRBV4-1 to TRBJ1-1; D not resolved. Germline V gene lookup returns CDR1 MGHRA and CDR2 YSYEKL. V lost 2 bases and J lost 1, with 8 bases in between. This CDR3 is built from 14 residues. The CDR3 bases are TGCGCCAGCAGCCAACCCGTAAAGAACACTGAAGCTTTCTTT. Its protein is CASSQPVKNTEAFF.